This T cell receptor beta chain was retrieved from a study of blood T cell repertoires in COVID-19. The overall study: From T cells, B-cell-depleted T cells, or PBMCs came the material, which was cDNA or gDNA.

The ends were cut back, 6 bases at V and 6 bases at J, with 20 bases in the middle. Germline V CDR1 and CDR2: LGHNT, FRNRAP. CDR3 size: 15 residues. Under the authors' procedure: Quantification of nucleated cells was approximated via reference gene primer amplification. Produced via immunoSEQ multiplex PCR; TCRdb's table is partial and in-frame only. D and trimming were read from the DNA, whereas the V and J calls and clone size are those reported in that table. The table records 90,000 or so clones, approximately 86% of them present only once. The clonotype comes from a man of 80 years or more with active or convalescent COVID-19. Input material: peripheral blood. The gene calls are TRBV12-5 and TRBJ1-2; D may be TRBD1 (6 bases). The CDR3 reads CASGRAGAPFDGYTF. CDR3 nucleotides: TGTGCTAGTGGACGGGCAGGGGCCCCCTTCGATGGCTACACCTTC.